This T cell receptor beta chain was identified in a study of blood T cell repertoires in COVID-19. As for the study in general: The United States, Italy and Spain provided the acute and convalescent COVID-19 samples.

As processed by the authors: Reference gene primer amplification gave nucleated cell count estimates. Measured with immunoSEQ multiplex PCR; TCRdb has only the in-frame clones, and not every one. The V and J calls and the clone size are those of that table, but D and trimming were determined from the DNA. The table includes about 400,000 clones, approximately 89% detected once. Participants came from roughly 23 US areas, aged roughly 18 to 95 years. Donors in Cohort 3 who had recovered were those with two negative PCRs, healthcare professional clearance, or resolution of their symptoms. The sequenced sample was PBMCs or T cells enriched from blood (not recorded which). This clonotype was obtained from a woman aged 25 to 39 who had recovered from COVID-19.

In DNA, the CDR3 is TGTGCCAGCTCACCCTTAACAGATGGAAACACCATATATTTT. This sequence encodes CASSPLTDGNTIYF. The chain couples TRBV18 to TRBJ1-3, with D unresolved. This CDR3 comprises 14 residues. Germline V gene lookup returns CDR1 KGHSH and CDR2 LQKENI. The V end lost 3 bases, the J end lost 3 bases, and 9 bases lay between the germline ends. The variable domain in full, completed from reference TRBV18 and TRBJ1-3, reads NAGVMQNPRHLVRRRGQEARLRCSPMKGHSHVYWYRQLPEEGLKFMVYLQKENIIDESGMPKERFSAEFPKEGPSILRIQQVVRGDSAAYFCASSPLTDGNTIYFGEGSWLTVV.